The present TCR beta chain was sequenced within a study of cytomegalovirus exposure and HLA in healthy donors. Study overall: Most genotyped donors, over 70% of 398, had Caucasian-associated genetic ancestry.

Germline CDR1 SGHRS, CDR2 YFSETQ. The CDR3 is 15 amino acids. Losses at the gene ends were 2 bases for V and 4 bases for J; bases not matched to a gene: 5. PCR amplification relied on 60 Vbeta primers (plus 13 Jbeta primers). Profiled with immunoSEQ multiplex PCR; TCRdb holds only in-frame clones, not every one. This sample has around 130,000 clones, with 75% to 90% found just once. Donors counted as nominally healthy when sampled, yet unrecorded immune exposures were likely. The receptor's source is a man aged 30-40 years in good health and CMV-seronegative. Sequenced: PBMCs. The chain has TRBV5-1 and TRBJ2-3; 9 nucleotides line up with TRBD2. Here the CDR3 DNA reads TGCGCCAGCAGCTTAAGGCGGGGGGGGCCAGATACGCAGTATTTT. Its protein is CASSLRRGGPDTQYF.